The 26 T cell receptor beta chains given below trace back to one sample, sequenced in a study of T cell changes during pregnancy in multiple sclerosis. Only in-frame clones appear in the TCRdb table, and some are missing; sequencing was by immunoSEQ multiplex PCR. The sample records 65,000 or so clones, around 90% being singletons. Sequenced here: peripheral blood, sampled in the second trimester of pregnancy. The receptors derive from a female donor in good health, enrolled as a control in a pregnancy study.

V gene TRBV7-8 combines with J gene TRBJ2-7; D may be TRBD1 (5 bases). This CDR3 has 13 amino acids. Germline-derived CDR1 and CDR2 are SGHVS and FQNEAQ. Trimming shortened V by 6 bases and J by 2 bases, and 11 bases separated the two germline ends. The CDR3 protein is CASRGASAYEQYF. In DNA, the CDR3 is TGTGCCAGCAGAGGGGCCTCGGCCTACGAGCAGTACTTC.

The rearrangement uses TRBV5-1 and TRBJ2-5; possibly TRBD2 for D (5 bases). CDR3 length: 15 amino acids. V was clipped by 0 bases and J by 4 bases, with 13 bases between them. Germline CDR1 and CDR2: SGHRS and YFSETQ. The CDR3 sequence is CASSLEGLLGETQYF. CDR3 nucleotide sequence: TGCGCCAGCAGCTTGGAAGGACTTCTGGGAGAGACCCAGTACTTC.

A word on this clone: This sample also contains other DNA sequences that code for the same CDR3. The V call is TRBV2, the J call TRBJ2-7, with D tentatively TRBD1 (5 bases). Trimming took 4 bases from V and 3 from J, leaving 7 bases between them. The CDR3 is 12 amino acids. CDR1 is SNHLY and CDR2 is FYNNEI in the germline V gene. The CDR3 loop is CASSGQGYEQYF. The CDR3 DNA is TGTGCCAGCAGTGGGCAGGGCTACGAGCAGTACTTC.

The rearrangement uses TRBV4-2 and TRBJ2-7; the match to TRBD2 covers 8 bases. CDR1 and CDR2 (germline): LGHNA, YNFKEQ. Trimming at V came to 0 bases and at J to 3 bases, leaving 7 bases not matched to a gene. The CDR3 loop spans 16 amino acids. This CDR3 is CASSQDSTGGYYEQYF. Written as DNA, the CDR3 is TGTGCCAGCAGCCAAGACTCTACGGGAGGGTACTACGAGCAGTACTTC.

V usage is TRBV7-9 and J usage is TRBJ2-2; 9 bases are shared with TRBD2. The germline V gene encodes CDR1 SEHNR and CDR2 FQNEAQ (reference sequence). This CDR3 contains 16 residues. V lost 5 bases and J lost 0; bases outside the gene matches: 4. Here the CDR3 reads CASSTRLAANTGELFF. The CDR3 bases are TGTGCCAGCAGCACAAGACTAGCGGCGAACACCGGGGAGCTGTTTTTT.

The genes are TRBV5-5 and TRBJ1-4; tentative D call: TRBD1 (5 bases). CDR3 length: 14 residues. V was shortened by 4 bases and J by 8 bases, with 15 bases between the two germline ends. Per the germline V gene, CDR1 is SGHKS and CDR2 is YYEKEE (reference sequence). The CDR3 spells CASSPMGRQEKLFF. As DNA, the CDR3 is TGTGCCAGCAGCCCGATGGGGCGGCAAGAAAAACTGTTTTTT.

The chain has TRBV6-1 and TRBJ1-2; TRBD1 matches at 11 bases. V shed 3 bases and J 3 bases; nucleotides not matched to a gene: 9. The CDR3 has 17 amino acids. Per the germline V gene, CDR1 is MNHNS and CDR2 is SASEGT. For the CDR3, the DNA is TGTGCCAGCAGTGATGGACAGGGGGCTCCCCCCCACTATGGCTACACCTTC. As protein: CASSDGQGAPPHYGYTF.

The chain joins TRBV23-1 to TRBJ1-1, with D maybe TRBD1 (6 bases). TRBV23-1 is sorted into the ORF group, with uncertain function. V was shortened by 3 bases and J by 1 base, with 15 bases between the two germline ends. The CDR3 is 16 amino acids. CDR3 nucleotides: TGCGCCAGCAGTCACCGGCCCGGGACAAAGAACACTGAAGCTTTCTTT. Encoded protein: CASSHRPGTKNTEAFF.

The chain couples TRBV19 to TRBJ1-1; no clear D gene. V was cut by 1 base and J by 3 bases, with 6 bases left in between. The CDR3 totals 13 residues. Germline lookup yields CDR1 LNHDA and CDR2 SQIVND (reference sequence). The chain's CDR3 is CASSIVADTEAFF. CDR3 in DNA: TGTGCCAGTAGTATAGTGGCGGACACTGAAGCTTTCTTT.

V usage is TRBV5-1 and J usage is TRBJ2-3, with D perhaps TRBD2 (5 bases). V lost 4 bases to trimming and J lost 2 bases, with 26 bases between them. CDR3 length: 19 amino acids. In germline, CDR1 is SGHRS, CDR2 YFSETQ. CDR3 amino acids: CASSIYTSFGLLNTDTQYF. CDR3 sequence (DNA): TGCGCCAGCAGCATCTACACTAGTTTTGGGCTGTTAAACACAGATACGCAGTATTTT.

J is TRBJ2-5 and V is TRBV10-3, with TRBD1 matching 11 bases. Germline CDR1 reads ENHRY; CDR2 reads SYGVKD. J was trimmed by 7 bases and V by 4 bases; bases with no gene match: 5. The CDR3 consists of 14 residues. DNA for the CDR3: TGTGCCATCAGTGTTGGACAGGGGGCGGGGACCCAGTACTTC. Residues: CAISVGQGAGTQYF.

The chain recombines TRBV19 with TRBJ1-1; a possible D gene is TRBD1 (5 bases). The V gene's germline CDR1 is LNHDA and CDR2 SQIVND (reference sequence). This CDR3 is built from 13 residues. V shed 6 bases and J shed 0 bases, with 8 bases lying between them. The DNA of the CDR3 is TGTGCCAGTAGCGACAGAGTGAACACTGAAGCTTTCTTT. It is translated as CASSDRVNTEAFF.

The chain recombines TRBV2 with TRBJ2-1; D is perhaps TRBD2 (6 bases). The CDR3 sequence is 17 residues long. Germline V lookup: CDR1 SNHLY, CDR2 FYNNEI. Deletions cut 0 bases from V and 2 bases from J, with 14 bases between. CDR3 DNA: TGTGCCAGCAGTGAAGCGCTTCGCGGGACGCCCTACAATGAGCAGTTCTTC. Translating it yields CASSEALRGTPYNEQFF.

The V and J genes are TRBV30 and TRBJ1-2; 10 bases match TRBD1. The CDR3 has 15 residues. Germline loops: CDR1 GTSNPN, CDR2 SVGIG (reference sequence). Trimming cost V 1 base and J 8 bases; bases outside gene matches: 10. The CDR3 spells CAWSGTLDRGKGYTF. In DNA form, the CDR3 reads TGTGCCTGGAGTGGCACGTTGGACAGGGGGAAAGGCTACACCTTC.

The V gene is TRBV5-1, the J gene TRBJ2-1; 8 nucleotides align to TRBD1. This CDR3 has 13 amino acids. In germline, CDR1 is SGHRS, CDR2 YFSETQ. Trimming at V came to 4 bases and at J to 5 bases, leaving 2 bases not matched to a gene. The CDR3 protein is CASSRTGNNEQFF. CDR3 sequence (DNA): TGCGCCAGCAGCCGGACAGGGAACAATGAGCAGTTCTTC.

This chain links TRBV7-9 with TRBJ2-7; 8 bases map to TRBD2. J gave up 3 bases and V 4 bases, and 8 bases lay outside the gene matches. The germline V gene has CDR1 SEHNR and CDR2 FQNEAQ (reference sequence). This CDR3 is built from 15 residues. For the CDR3, the DNA is TGTGCCAGCAGCTCCGGGACTAGTCCCGTCTACGAGCAGTACTTC. Translation gives CASSSGTSPVYEQYF.

This clone was picked up one time. The J gene is TRBJ2-1, the V gene TRBV6-5; TRBD2 matches at 12 bases. After removal of 6 bases from V and 7 bases from J, the junction contained 7 bases not matched to a gene. The CDR3 is made up of 15 amino acids. Germline-derived CDR1 and CDR2 are MNHEY and SVGAGI. For the CDR3, the DNA is TGTGCCAGCAGACTTCTAGCGGGGGGGCCGAATGAGCAGTTCTTC. It specifies CASRLLAGGPNEQFF.

The CDR3 spells CASAKGSYNEQFF. The CDR3 DNA reads TGCGCCAGCGCAAAGGGGTCCTACAATGAGCAGTTCTTC. The chain couples TRBV5-1 to TRBJ2-1; perhaps TRBD1 as D (5 bases). Germline V gene data show CDR1 as SGHRS and CDR2 as YFSETQ. The V end lost 7 bases, the J end lost 1 base, and 9 bases lay between the germline ends. This CDR3 region has 13 residues.

The CDR3 coding sequence is TGTGCCAGCAGTGATTGGAGGGGAGAAGCTTTCTTT. Its translation is CASSDWRGEAFF. This sequence joins TRBV2 and TRBJ1-1, with D possibly being TRBD1 (5 bases). Germline-derived CDR1 and CDR2 are SNHLY and FYNNEI. V dropped 3 bases and J dropped 8 bases, with 10 bases sitting between them. CDR3 length equals 12 residues.

This clone was observed a single time. The gene calls are TRBV7-8 and TRBJ2-7, with 9 bases matching TRBD1. V trimming: 2 bases; J trimming: 3 bases; junction bases outside the gene matches: 2. The CDR3 runs 14 residues. Per the germline V gene, CDR1 is SGHVS and CDR2 is FQNEAQ. The chain's CDR3 is CASSLWTGDYEQYF. The CDR3, as DNA: TGTGCCAGCAGCTTATGGACAGGGGACTACGAGCAGTACTTC.

By share, this clone counts as medium-sized. The chain combines TRBV7-9 with TRBJ2-1, with 14 positions matching TRBD2. This CDR3 has 19 amino acids. The trim removed 4 bases at V and 0 bases at J, leaving 8 bases unmatched. Germline-derived CDR1 and CDR2 are SEHNR and FQNEAQ (reference sequence). The CDR3 DNA follows: TGTGCCAGCAGCTCTACCGGGACTAGCGGGAGAAGCTCCTACAATGAGCAGTTCTTC. The encoded protein is CASSSTGTSGRSSYNEQFF.

The sample holds one count of this clone. The J gene is TRBJ1-1, the V gene TRBV5-8; maybe TRBD1 (6 bases). V gave up 0 bases and J gave up 8 bases, with 20 bases separating them. From germline, CDR1 is SGHTS and CDR2 YDEGEE. The CDR3 is made up of 16 amino acids. In DNA, the CDR3 is TGTGCCAGCAGCTTGGGTATCCCCCTCGGACAGCCAGAAGCTTTCTTT. Amino acid sequence: CASSLGIPLGQPEAFF.

The chain is built from TRBV6-6 and TRBJ2-1, with D hard to call. The V end was cut by 6 bases, the J end by 8 bases, with 5 bases between. CDR1 and CDR2 from the germline V gene are MNHNY and SVGAGI (reference sequence). This CDR3 has 10 amino acids. CDR3 sequence reads: CASSLYEQFF. The CDR3 DNA reads TGTGCCAGCAGCCTCTATGAGCAGTTCTTC.

The CDR3 loop is CASGNRGEDEKLFF. The CDR3 DNA follows: TGTGCCAGCGGGAACAGGGGCGAGGATGAAAAACTGTTTTTT. The chain uses TRBV28 and TRBJ1-4; 7 bases are shared with TRBD1. The CDR3 runs to 14 residues. With V trimmed by 8 bases and J by 6 bases, 9 bases remained unmatched. The germline CDR1 and CDR2 sequences are MDHEN and SYDVKM.

This clone has only a few counts. The rearrangement links TRBV7-9 to TRBJ1-1, with TRBD1 identical over 7 bases. Losses at the gene ends were 7 bases for V and 8 bases for J; bases not matched to a gene: 10. Per germline, CDR1 SEHNR and CDR2 FQNEAQ (reference sequence). The CDR3 totals 13 residues. The CDR3 DNA reads as TGTGCCAGCACGGGACAGCAAACAGGGGAAGCTTTCTTT. It is translated as CASTGQQTGEAFF.

This clone was seen a few times. This chain uses TRBV2 with TRBJ2-5; TRBD2 matches at 9 bases. CDR3 length equals 16 residues. Trimming removed 7 bases from V and 2 bases from J; junction bases left unmatched: 11. Germline-derived CDR1 and CDR2 are SNHLY and FYNNEI. The CDR3 loop reads CASKGRREGRQETQYF. CDR3 coding DNA: TGTGCCAGCAAGGGAAGGCGGGAGGGCCGTCAAGAGACCCAGTACTTC.